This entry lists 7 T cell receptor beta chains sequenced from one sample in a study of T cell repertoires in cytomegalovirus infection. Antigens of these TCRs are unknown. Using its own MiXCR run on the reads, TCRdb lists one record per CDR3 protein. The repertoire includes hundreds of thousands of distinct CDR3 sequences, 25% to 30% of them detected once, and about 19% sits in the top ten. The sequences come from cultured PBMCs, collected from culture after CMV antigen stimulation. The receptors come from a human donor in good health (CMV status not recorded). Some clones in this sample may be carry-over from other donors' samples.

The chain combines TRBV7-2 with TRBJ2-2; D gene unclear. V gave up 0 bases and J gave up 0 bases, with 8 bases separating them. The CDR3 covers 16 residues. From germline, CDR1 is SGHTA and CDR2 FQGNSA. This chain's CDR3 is CASSLAPAANTGELFF. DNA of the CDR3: TGTGCCAGCAGCTTAGCTCCCGCCGCGAACACCGGGGAGCTGTTTTTT.

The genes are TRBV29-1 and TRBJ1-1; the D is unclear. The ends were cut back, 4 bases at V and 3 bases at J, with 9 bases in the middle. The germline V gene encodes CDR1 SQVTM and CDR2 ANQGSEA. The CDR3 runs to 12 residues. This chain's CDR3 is CSVGVYDTEAFF. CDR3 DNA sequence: TGCAGCGTTGGAGTATATGACACTGAAGCTTTCTTT.

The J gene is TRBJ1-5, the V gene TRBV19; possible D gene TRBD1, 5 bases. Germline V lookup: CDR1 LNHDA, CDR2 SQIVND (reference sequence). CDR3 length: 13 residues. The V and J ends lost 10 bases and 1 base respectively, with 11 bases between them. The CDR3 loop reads CATSGGSNQPQHF. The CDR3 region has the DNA TGTGCCACCAGTGGGGGAAGCAATCAGCCCCAGCATTTT.

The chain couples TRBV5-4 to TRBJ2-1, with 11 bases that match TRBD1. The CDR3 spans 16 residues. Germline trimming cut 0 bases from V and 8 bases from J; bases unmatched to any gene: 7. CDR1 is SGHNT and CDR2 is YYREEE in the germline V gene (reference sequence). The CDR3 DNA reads TGTGCCAGCAGCTTGGCCGGGACAGGGGGTATTGATGAGCAGTTCTTC. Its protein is CASSLAGTGGIDEQFF.

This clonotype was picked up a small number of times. The CDR3 protein is CASSPGGSGANVLTF. CDR3 DNA: TGTGCCAGCAGTCCGGGGGGTTCTGGGGCCAACGTCCTGACTTTC. This chain connects TRBV28 to TRBJ2-6, with 7 bases lining up with TRBD2. The CDR3 sequence is 15 residues long. The germline gives CDR1 MDHEN, CDR2 SYDVKM. After removal of 5 bases from V and 1 base from J, the junction contained 2 bases not matched to a gene.

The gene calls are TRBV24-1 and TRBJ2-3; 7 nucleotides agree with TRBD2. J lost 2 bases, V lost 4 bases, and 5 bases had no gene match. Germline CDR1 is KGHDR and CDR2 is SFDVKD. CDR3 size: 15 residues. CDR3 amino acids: CATSDLAGDTDTQYF. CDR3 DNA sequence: TGTGCCACCAGTGACTTGGCGGGGGACACAGATACGCAGTATTTT.

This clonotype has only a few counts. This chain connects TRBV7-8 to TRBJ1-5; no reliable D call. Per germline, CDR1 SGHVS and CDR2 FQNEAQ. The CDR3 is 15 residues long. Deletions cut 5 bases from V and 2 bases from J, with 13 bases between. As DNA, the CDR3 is TGTGCCAGCAGCCCTACTAGGAGGGGCAATCAGCCCCAGCATTTT. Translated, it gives CASSPTRRGNQPQHF.